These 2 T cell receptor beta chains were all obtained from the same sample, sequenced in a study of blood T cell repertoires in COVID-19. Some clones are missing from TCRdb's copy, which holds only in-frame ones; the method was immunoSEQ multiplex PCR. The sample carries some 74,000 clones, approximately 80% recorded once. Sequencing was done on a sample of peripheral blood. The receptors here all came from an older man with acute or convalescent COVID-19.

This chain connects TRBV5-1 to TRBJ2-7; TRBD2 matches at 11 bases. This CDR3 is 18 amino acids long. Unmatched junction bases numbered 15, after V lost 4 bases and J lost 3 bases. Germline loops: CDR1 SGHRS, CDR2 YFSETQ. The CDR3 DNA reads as TGCGCCAGCAGCAACCCCGGGACTAGCGGAAACCTGGACTACGAGCAGTACTTC. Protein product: CASSNPGTSGNLDYEQYF. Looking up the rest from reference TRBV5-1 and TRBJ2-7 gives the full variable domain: KAGVTQTPRYLIKTRGQQVTLSCSPISGHRSVSWYQQTPGQGLQFLFEYFSETQRNKGNFPGRFSGRQFSNSRSEMNVSTLELGDSALYLCASSNPGTSGNLDYEQYFGPGTRLTVT.

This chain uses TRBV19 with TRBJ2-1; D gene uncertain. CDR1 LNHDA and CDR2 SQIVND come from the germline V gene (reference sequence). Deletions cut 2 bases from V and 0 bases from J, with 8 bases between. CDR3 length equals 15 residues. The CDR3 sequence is CASSISQNSYNEQFF. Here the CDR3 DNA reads TGTGCCAGTAGTATAAGCCAAAACTCCTACAATGAGCAGTTCTTC.